The 6 T cell receptor beta chains below were found in one sample sequenced in a study of cytomegalovirus exposure and HLA in healthy donors. Libraries were prepared by immunoSEQ multiplex PCR; TCRdb keeps only in-frame clonotypes and omits some of them. The sample holds some 180,000 clones, approximately 86% seen once. The sample taken for sequencing was PBMCs. The receptors were gathered from a man in his thirties or forties in good health and CMV-seropositive.

V and J are TRBV6-1 and TRBJ2-3; D gene ambiguous. The V end lost 0 bases, the J end lost 0 bases, and 10 bases lay between the germline ends. Germline V gives CDR1 MNHNS, CDR2 SASEGT. The CDR3 spans 16 residues. CDR3 sequence: CASSEALAGSTDTQYF. As DNA, the CDR3 is TGTGCCAGCAGTGAAGCCTTGGCAGGTAGCACAGATACGCAGTATTTT.

The CDR3 loop reads CASSLAQGALGPERFF. CDR3 DNA sequence: TGCGCCAGCAGCTTGGCCCAGGGGGCCTTAGGACCTGAGAGGTTCTTC. The V call is TRBV5-1, the J call TRBJ2-1; the match to TRBD1 covers 8 bases. Germline V gives CDR1 SGHRS, CDR2 YFSETQ. The CDR3 sequence is 16 residues long. The trim removed 0 bases at V and 15 bases at J, leaving 17 bases unmatched.

This chain uses TRBV30 with TRBJ2-2, with 7 positions matching TRBD1. After removal of 3 bases from V and 1 base from J, the junction contained 5 bases not matched to a gene. This CDR3 is built from 15 residues. Germline V gene lookup returns CDR1 GTSNPN and CDR2 SVGIG (reference sequence). The CDR3 DNA sequence: TGTGCCTGGAGGAAGACAGGGCGGAACACCGGGGAGCTGTTTTTT. Amino acids: CAWRKTGRNTGELFF.

The rearrangement links TRBV4-2 to TRBJ1-1, with 8 bases lining up with TRBD1. The V segment lost 4 bases and the J segment 1 base; nucleotides outside the gene matches: 5. Germline loops: CDR1 LGHNA, CDR2 YNFKEQ. The CDR3 has 15 amino acids. The CDR3 here is CASSRTGTGNTEAFF. CDR3 nucleotide sequence: TGTGCCAGCAGCCGTACCGGGACAGGGAACACTGAAGCTTTCTTT.

CDR3 sequence: CASSPSGHDTEAFF. Here the CDR3 DNA reads TGTGCCAGCAGCCCCAGCGGGCACGACACTGAAGCTTTCTTT. The chain combines TRBV11-3 with TRBJ1-1; D call uncertain. CDR1 and CDR2 from the germline V gene are SGHNT and YENEEA. The CDR3 is 14 amino acids. Trimming cost V 5 bases and J 3 bases, with 13 bases left between them.

The chain is built from TRBV2 and TRBJ1-5; 11 bases fit TRBD1. Germline values: CDR1 SNHLY, CDR2 FYNNEI. The CDR3 consists of 17 residues. The V gene end was trimmed by 1 base and the J gene end by 8 bases; junction bases not matched to a gene: 10. The CDR3 region is CASSEGRTGGPEKPQHF. Here the CDR3 DNA reads TGTGCCAGCAGTGAAGGAAGGACAGGGGGCCCAGAGAAGCCCCAGCATTTT.